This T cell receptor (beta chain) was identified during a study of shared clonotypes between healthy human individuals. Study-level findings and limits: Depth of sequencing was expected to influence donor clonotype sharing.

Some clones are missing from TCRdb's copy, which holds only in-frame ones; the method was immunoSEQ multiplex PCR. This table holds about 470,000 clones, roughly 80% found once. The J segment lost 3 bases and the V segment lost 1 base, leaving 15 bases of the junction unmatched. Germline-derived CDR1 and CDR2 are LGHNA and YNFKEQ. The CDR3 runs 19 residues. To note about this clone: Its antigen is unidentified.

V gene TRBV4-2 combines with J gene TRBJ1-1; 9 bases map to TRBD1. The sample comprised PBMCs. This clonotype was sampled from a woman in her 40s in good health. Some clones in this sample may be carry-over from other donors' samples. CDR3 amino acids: CASSQVLLQGAFSYTEAFF. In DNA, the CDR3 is TGTGCCAGCAGCCAAGTTCTTCTACAGGGGGCGTTTTCGTACACTGAAGCTTTCTTT.